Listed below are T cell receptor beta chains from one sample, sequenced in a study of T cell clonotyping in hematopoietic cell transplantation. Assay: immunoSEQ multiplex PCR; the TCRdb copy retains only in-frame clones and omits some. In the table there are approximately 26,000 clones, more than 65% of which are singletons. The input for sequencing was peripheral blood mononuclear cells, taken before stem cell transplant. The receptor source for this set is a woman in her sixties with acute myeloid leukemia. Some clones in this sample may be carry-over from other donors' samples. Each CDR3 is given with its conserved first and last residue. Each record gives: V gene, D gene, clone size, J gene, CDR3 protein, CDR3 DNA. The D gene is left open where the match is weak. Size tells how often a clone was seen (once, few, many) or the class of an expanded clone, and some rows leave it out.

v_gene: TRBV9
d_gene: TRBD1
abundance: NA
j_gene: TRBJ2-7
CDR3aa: CASSSGQRYEQYF
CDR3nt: TGTGCCAGCAGCTCGGGACAGAGATACGAGCAGTACTTC

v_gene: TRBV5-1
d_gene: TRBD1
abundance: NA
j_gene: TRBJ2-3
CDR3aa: CASSGGQGASDTQYF
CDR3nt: TGCGCCAGCAGCGGGGGACAGGGGGCGAGCGATACGCAGTATTTT

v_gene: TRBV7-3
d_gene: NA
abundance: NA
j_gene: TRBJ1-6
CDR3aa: CASSLKDGGSGSPLHF
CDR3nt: TGTGCCAGCAGCTTAAAGGACGGGGGATCTGGATCACCCCTCCACTTT

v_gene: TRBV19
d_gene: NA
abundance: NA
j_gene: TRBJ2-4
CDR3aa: CASSPGSAKNIQYF
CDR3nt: TGTGCCAGTAGTCCCGGGAGCGCCAAAAACATTCAGTACTTC

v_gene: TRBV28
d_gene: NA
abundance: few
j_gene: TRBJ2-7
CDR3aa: CASSWSRGGRTEQYF
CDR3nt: TGTGCCAGCAGTTGGAGTAGGGGCGGGCGTACGGAGCAGTACTTC

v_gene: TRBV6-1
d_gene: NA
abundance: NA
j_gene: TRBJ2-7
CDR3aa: CASGWEQYF
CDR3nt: TGTGCCAGCGGGTGGGAGCAGTACTTC

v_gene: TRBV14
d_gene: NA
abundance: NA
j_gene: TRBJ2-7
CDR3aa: CASSPSAGEQYF
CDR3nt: TGTGCCAGCAGCCCTTCGGCGGGGGAGCAGTACTTC

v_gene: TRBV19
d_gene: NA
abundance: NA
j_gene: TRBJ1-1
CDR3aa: CASSSWTEAFF
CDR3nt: TGTGCCAGTAGTTCATGGACTGAAGCTTTCTTT

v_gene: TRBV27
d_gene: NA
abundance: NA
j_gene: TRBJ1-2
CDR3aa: CASSPQGNYYGYTF
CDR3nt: TGTGCCAGCAGTCCACAGGGAAACTACTATGGCTACACCTTC

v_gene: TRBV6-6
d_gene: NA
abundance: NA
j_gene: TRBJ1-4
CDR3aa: CASSTQGSEKLFF
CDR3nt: TGTGCCAGCAGTACTCAAGGGTCTGAAAAACTGTTTTTT

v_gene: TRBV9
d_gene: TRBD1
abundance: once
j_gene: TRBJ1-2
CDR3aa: CASSADPGQGYGYTF
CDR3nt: TGTGCCAGCAGCGCCGACCCGGGACAGGGTTATGGCTACACCTTC

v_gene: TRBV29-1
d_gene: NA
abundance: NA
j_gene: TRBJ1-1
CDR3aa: CSVEPGEKNTEAFF
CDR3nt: TGCAGCGTGGAACCCGGGGAGAAGAACACTGAAGCTTTCTTT

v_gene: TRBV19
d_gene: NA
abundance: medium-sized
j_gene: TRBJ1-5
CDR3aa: CASQTDRDQPQHF
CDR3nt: TGTGCCAGCCAGACGGACAGAGATCAGCCCCAGCATTTT

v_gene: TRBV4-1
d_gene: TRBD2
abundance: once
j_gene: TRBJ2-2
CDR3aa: CASSPRGTNTGELFF
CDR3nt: TGCGCCAGCAGCCCGCGGGGGACCAACACCGGGGAGCTGTTTTTT

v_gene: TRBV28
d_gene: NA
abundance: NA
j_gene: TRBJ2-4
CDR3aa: CASSFQGNIQYF
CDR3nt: TGTGCCAGCAGTTTTCAGGGAAACATTCAGTACTTC

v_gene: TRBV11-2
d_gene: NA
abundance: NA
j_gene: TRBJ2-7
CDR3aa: CASSLLPGGGPYEQYF
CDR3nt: TGTGCCAGCAGCTTATTACCGGGCGGTGGTCCCTACGAGCAGTACTTC

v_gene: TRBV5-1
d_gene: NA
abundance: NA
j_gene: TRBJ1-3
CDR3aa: CASSRRTQGSGNTIYF
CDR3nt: TGCGCCAGCAGCCGTCGGACGCAGGGCTCTGGAAACACCATATATTTT